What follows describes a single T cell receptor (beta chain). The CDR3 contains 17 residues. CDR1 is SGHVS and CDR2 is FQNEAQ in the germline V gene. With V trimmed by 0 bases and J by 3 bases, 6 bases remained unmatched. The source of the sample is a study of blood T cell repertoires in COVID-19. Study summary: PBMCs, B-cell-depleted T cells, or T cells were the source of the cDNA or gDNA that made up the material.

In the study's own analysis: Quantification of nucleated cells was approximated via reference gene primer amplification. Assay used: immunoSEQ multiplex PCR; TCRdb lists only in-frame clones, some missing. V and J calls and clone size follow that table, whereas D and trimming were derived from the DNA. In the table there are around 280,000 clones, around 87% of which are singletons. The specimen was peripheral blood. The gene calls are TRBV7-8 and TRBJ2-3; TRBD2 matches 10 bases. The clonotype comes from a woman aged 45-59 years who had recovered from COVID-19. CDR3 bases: TGTGCCAGCAGCTTAGCGGCTAGCGGGGGCCCAACAGATACGCAGTATTTT. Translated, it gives CASSLAASGGPTDTQYF.